Following are 8 T cell receptor beta chains from one sample sequenced in a study of T cells in Graves' hyperthyroidism and ophthalmopathy. Amplification of TCR beta CDR3 regions used RNA as the template. TCR CDR3 regions were first amplified by RT-PCR with HTBI primers. TCRdb fed the multiplex PCR reads into MiXCR, producing one record per CDR3 protein. This sample has fewer than 450,000 distinct CDR3 sequences; about 17% occur once, and the top ten carry roughly 35%. Sequencing was carried out using blood. These receptors were taken from a woman younger than 45 with Graves' hyperthyroidism that later progressed to Graves' ophthalmopathy.

This clonotype was seen at least ten times. This rearrangement joins TRBV27 to TRBJ2-2; tentatively, D is TRBD1 (5 bases). The V and J ends lost 5 bases and 2 bases respectively, with 18 bases between them. CDR3 length: 17 residues. Germline CDR1 MNHEY, CDR2 SMNVEV (reference sequence). This CDR3 is CASSTLRTNANTGELFF. DNA of the CDR3: TGTGCCAGCAGTACCCTAAGGACAAACGCAAACACCGGGGAGCTGTTTTTT.

This clonotype was recorded at least ten times. The rearrangement links TRBV27 to TRBJ2-7, with D maybe TRBD2 (5 bases). The V end lost 6 bases, the J end lost 2 bases, and 8 bases lay between the germline ends. The CDR3 consists of 12 residues. Per germline, CDR1 MNHEY and CDR2 SMNVEV (reference sequence). Here the CDR3 DNA reads TGTGCCAGCAGGAGAGGGACCTACGAGCAGTACTTC. Translated, it gives CASRRGTYEQYF.

In its sample, this clonotype was seen many times. This chain links TRBV28 with TRBJ2-1; no firm D call. Germline CDR1 reads MDHEN; CDR2 reads SYDVKM. The CDR3 loop spans 12 amino acids. Trimming removed 5 bases from V and 8 bases from J, with 10 bases in between. The CDR3 DNA reads as TGTGCCAGCAGTCCATTAGCCTATGAGCAGTTCTTC. It yields the protein CASSPLAYEQFF.

This clonotype has a count of ten or more. This chain joins TRBV5-6 and TRBJ2-1; 9 positions agree with TRBD1. The V segment lost 4 bases and the J segment 8 bases; nucleotides outside the gene matches: 13. This CDR3 has 16 amino acids. Germline CDR1 SGHDT, CDR2 YYEEEE. In DNA form, the CDR3 reads TGTGCCAGCAGCCCGGCCGGGACAGGGTTCGTATATGAGCAGTTCTTC. It yields the protein CASSPAGTGFVYEQFF.

The chain carries TRBV6-1 and TRBJ1-5, with D perhaps TRBD1 (5 bases). Germline CDR1 reads MNHNS; CDR2 reads SASEGT. Trimming cost V 6 bases and J 6 bases, with 21 bases left between them. This CDR3 spans 16 amino acids. CDR3 DNA sequence: TGTGCCAGCAGCCCTCTCGGGGGAATGAATGGTCAGCCCCAGCATTTT. Its translation is CASSPLGGMNGQPQHF.

This clonotype was seen many times. In DNA form, the CDR3 reads TGCAGCGGGGGTACGCGGCTTGAGCAGTACTTC. Translation: CSGGTRLEQYF. The V gene is TRBV29-1, the J gene TRBJ2-7; D is unclear. Germline CDR1 SQVTM, CDR2 ANQGSEA. Between the trimmed V and J ends, which lost 7 bases and 7 bases, there was a span of 14 bases. There are 11 residues in the CDR3.

This clonotype was detected many times. The chain combines TRBV2 with TRBJ1-5; D is unclear. Germline V lookup: CDR1 SNHLY, CDR2 FYNNEI. V shed 1 base and J shed 7 bases, with 5 bases lying between them. CDR3 length: 12 residues. The chain's CDR3 is CASSEGRQPQHF. In nucleotides, the CDR3 is TGTGCCAGCAGTGAAGGTCGCCAGCCCCAGCATTTT.

The rearrangement joins TRBV3-1 to TRBJ2-5; D assignment may be TRBD1 or TRBD2 (5 bases each). The germline V and J ends were trimmed by 4 bases and 7 bases, with 19 bases remaining between them. The germline gives CDR1 LGHDT, CDR2 YNNKEL (reference sequence). The CDR3 has 15 amino acids. The CDR3, as DNA: TGTGCCAGCAGCCGTGGGACGGACCCTCGAGGGACCCAGTACTTC. Its protein product is CASSRGTDPRGTQYF.